This TCR beta chain was captured in a study of molecular identifiers for immune sequencing clone quantification (dated by TCRdb to 2016 to 2018). At the level of the whole study: For a replicate experiment, RNA from around 20,000 or 100,000 naive CD8 T cells was divided into five aliquots, of which four were sequenced. This methods study used CD8 T cells to benchmark TCR RNA copy counting and molecular-identifier clustering-based TCR repertoire sequencing (MIDCIRS).

Results the study describes overall, beyond this receptor: When barcode sub-clustering was omitted, TCR diversity was inflated by chimeric consensus sequences, with chimeras reaching as high as 47%. Naive libraries contained spiked-in Jurkat TCR RNA (approximately 10 copies' worth), which is not part of the donor repertoire. Clones above 20 RNA copies held over 97% of molecules in CMV-specific effector cells but under 1% in naive cells. About three recovered TCR RNA copies per cell were obtained by modeling, versus about 10 by digital PCR, implying a capture efficiency of approximately 27%. A single cell's worth of spiked-in Jurkat TCR RNA was reported detectable even among under 1.1 million naive CD8 T cells. Highly expanded clone sizes could be underestimated because identical TCR molecules may share a barcode.

The method behind the library was PCR. The run used a NextSeq 500. Preparation of bulk TCR libraries followed a previously described approach, with the TCR primers listed in Table S5. Total RNA was purified with the Qiagen AllPrep DNA/RNA kit. Before analysis, reads from multiple sequencing runs of the same library were pooled. The original methods were these. Reads were retained only if the reads had an exact TCR constant sequence, and the retained reads were trimmed to 150 nt and grouped according to their 12-nt molecular barcodes. Reads in each barcode group were sub-clustered using a 15% Levenshtein threshold, and a quality-weighted consensus sequence was built for each RNA molecule. Non-functional sequences were filtered out, along with any lower-count sequence sitting one edit away from another sequence. Barcode sub-clusters with fewer than 20% of the maximum read count were removed, based on fitting two negative binomial distributions. The public reads were reprocessed in TCRdb via fastp at Q25 and MiXCR, keeping in-frame beta chains. Records with the same CDR3 protein are collapsed into one entry carrying the most frequent genes and DNA. The V and J calls and clone size are TCRdb's, not the authors'. The sample has about 630,000 distinct CDR3 sequences on record, about 25% of them singletons. The ten biggest clones cover around 0.78% of the sample.

Libraries of naive CD8 T cells were generated from about 21,000 to 970,000 sorted cells, with 10%, 30% or 50% of the purified RNA used. Naive CD8 T cells, defined as CD8+CD4-CCR7+CD45RA+, were FACS-sorted into RLT Plus buffer on a BD FACSAria II. Detection sensitivity was tested by spiking Jurkat RNA equal to approximately 9 TCR copies' worth into samples containing roughly 19,000-1,100,000 naive CD8 T cells. Enrichment of CD8 T cells was done with RosetteSep CD8+ T Cell Enrichment Cocktail plus Ficoll-Paque, and ACK red cell lysis came afterward. With respect to this clonotype: It has no known antigen specificity. No much larger clone exists at a distance of one base, and base qualities are not known.

CDR1 and CDR2 are read off the germline V gene (reference sequence) as LNHNV and YYDKDF. Cut back by 3 bases and 4 bases, the V and J ends lie 17 bases apart. The CDR3 sequence holds 16 residues, the cysteine and phenylalanine included. Of all the DNA, just the CDR3 is kept, 48 bases in frame from base 1. Rearrangement joined TRBV15 to TRBJ2-3, with the D gene too uncertain to name. The sequence came from a human donor in good health. Some libraries in this study had Jurkat cell RNA spiked in. The sequenced sample was naive CD8+ T cells from blood, with Jurkat cell RNA spiked in. According to the study, the label for this sample's cell subset or site signals: FACS-sorted CD8+CD4-CCR7+CD45RA+ naive T cells. The CDR3 region reads CATSSPPSLGSDTQYF. The sequence in DNA is TGTGCCACCAGCAGTCCTCCCTCTTTGGGCTCAGATACGCAGTATTTT. The variable domain in full, with residues beyond the CDR3 obtained from the reference TRBV15 and TRBJ2-3 genes, is DAMVIQNPRYQVTQFGKPVTLSCSQTLNHNVMYWYQQKSSQAPKLLFHYYDKDFNNEADTPDNFQSRRPNTSFCFLDIRSPGLGDTAMYLCATSSPPSLGSDTQYFGPGTRLTVL.